This T cell receptor (beta chain) comes out of a study of shared clonotypes between healthy human individuals (dated by TCRdb to 2020 to 2021). In the study overall: Three men and two women, aged 18 to 49 years, made up the cohort. To increase sequencing depth and limit assay-specific biases, TCR repertoire library preparation and sequencing were carried out by different laboratories using diverse techniques. Per donor, leukapheresis produced somewhere between about 0.94 and 8.9 billion PBMCs. For each donor, three plates each were used for CD4 naive and CD4 memory, two plates were used for CD8 naive, and one plate was used for CD8 memory. Blood TCR repertoires of about five healthy adults were deeply sequenced to estimate repertoire size and the extent of clonotype sharing between individuals.

As for this clone: There is no known antigen for this receptor. No much larger clone is present one base from it, and per-base qualities are unavailable.

The germline V gene supplies CDR1 SGHAT and CDR2 FQNNGV. From the cysteine up to the phenylalanine, the CDR3 has a length of 15 residues. The DNA shown is the 45-base CDR3, in frame from base 1. V is cut by 5 bases and J by 1 base, and the space between the germline ends is 9 bases. Using the deep immunoSEQ assay, TCR CDR3 regions were amplified from genomic DNA by multiplex PCR. Genomic DNA extracted from each cell subset was distributed evenly over all wells of several immunoSEQ 96-well plates, and each plate served as one replicate. For sorted subsets, each replicate PCR was loaded with approximately 190 ng genomic DNA, equivalent to about 30,000 T cell genomes. Purified libraries were measured with a Qubit 3.0 fluorometer, size-checked on a Bioanalyzer 2100, and measured again with the KAPA Library Quantification kit. Every immunoSEQ 96-well plate was sequenced on a dedicated single-read 150-cycle Illumina NextSeq 550 flow cell. The authors' analysis ran thus. The immunoSEQ output contained only junctional sequences without quality scores, so filtering could not match that applied to full-length reads. Sequences were annotated with PyIR, a Python wrapper for IgBLAST v1.9, using IMGT germline references to assign V/J genes and CDR3. Any read was removed if the V/J assignment was weak (E-value above 1e-6), the CDR3 was missing, or the read contained stop codons, out-of-frame junctions, or ambiguous translated residues. V3J clonotypes were defined as sequences sharing the same inferred V gene, J gene, and CDR3 amino acid sequence. Percentage overlap between repertoires was calculated by dividing the number of shared unique clonotypes by the size of the smaller repertoire. Repertoire richness was assessed with RTK rarefaction, the Chao1 estimator, and Recon v2.1 estimates of unobserved clonotypes. OLGA was used to compute generation probabilities for all TCRbeta clonotypes that the gDNA method yielded from a few donors. Here the immuneACCESS table is served through TCRdb, limited to in-frame sequences with V and J called. Missing clones are a known gap in these copies; in checked studies unresolved V genes cover under half, and the rest lacks a known reason. V and J calls plus clone size are reproduced from that table; the DNA served to infer D and trimming. In this sample the table shows about 2 million clones, over 85% of which occur a single time. The top ten clonotypes cover roughly 0.13% of the sample.

The donors were healthy, HIV-negative adults with no recently reported acute infections or vaccinations. Every donor was a Caucasian adult living in Nashville, Tennessee, USA. CD4+ T cells were enriched through magnetic negative selection, after which naive cells were positively selected on CD45RA and the remaining negative fraction served as the memory subset. Blood was collected by leukapheresis, and PBMCs were isolated by Ficoll-Histopaque density gradient centrifugation and then cryopreserved in liquid nitrogen vapor phase. Purity and quantity of every magnetically sorted T cell population were checked by analytical flow cytometry. From each sorted fraction, genomic DNA was isolated and quantified by UV absorbance on a Nanodrop 2000c. The research as a whole found: Pairwise subsampling indicated that sequencing depth was expected to affect the degree of clonotype sharing among donors. Roughly 5% of naive CD4, roughly 3.5% of naive CD8, approximately 2% of memory CD4, and 0.35% to 0.5% of memory CD8 clonotypes were shared across several donors. The small number of donors limited the genetic and exposure-history diversity represented. Sampling was restricted to blood, and TCR repertoires in tissues likely differ from the TCR repertoires found in blood. Compared with non-shared clonotypes, the clonotypes found in all four sorted-subset donors had higher generation probabilities. Naive subsets generally had larger estimated clonotype richness than memory subsets did. Rarefaction of sorted-subset datasets indicated incomplete sequencing despite the large sequencing depth.

The sample taken for sequencing was naive CD4+ T cells sorted from blood. The intended sense of this specimen's cell subset or site label: CD45RA+ positively selected. The chain is assembled from TRBV11-2 and TRBJ2-6, with a weak D call of TRBD1 (6 bases match). The receptor was isolated from a young man in good health. For the CDR3, the sequence is CASSTTGSGANVLTF. The DNA sequence is TGTGCCAGCAGCACTACAGGGTCTGGGGCCAACGTCCTGACTTTC.